This record looks at one T cell receptor beta chain sequence and its context. These data belong to a study of blood T cell repertoires in COVID-19. Across the whole study: Specimens from acute and convalescent COVID-19 originated in the United States, Italy and Spain.

The germline CDR1 and CDR2 sequences are SGDLS and YYNGEE. V lost 3 bases to trimming and J lost 2 bases; unmatched junction nucleotides: 3. The CDR3 runs to 15 residues. Sequencing used immunoSEQ multiplex PCR; TCRdb keeps in-frame clones, though not all of them. The sample shows tens of thousands of clones, roughly 85% of them seen only once. This chain uses TRBV9 with TRBJ1-3; 9 bases align to TRBD1. The receptor's source is a man between 45 and 60 years old with active or convalescent COVID-19. Sequenced sample: peripheral blood. CDR3 DNA sequence: TGTGCCAGCAGCGCAACAGGGGGCACTGGAAACACCATATATTTT. Translation gives CASSATGGTGNTIYF.